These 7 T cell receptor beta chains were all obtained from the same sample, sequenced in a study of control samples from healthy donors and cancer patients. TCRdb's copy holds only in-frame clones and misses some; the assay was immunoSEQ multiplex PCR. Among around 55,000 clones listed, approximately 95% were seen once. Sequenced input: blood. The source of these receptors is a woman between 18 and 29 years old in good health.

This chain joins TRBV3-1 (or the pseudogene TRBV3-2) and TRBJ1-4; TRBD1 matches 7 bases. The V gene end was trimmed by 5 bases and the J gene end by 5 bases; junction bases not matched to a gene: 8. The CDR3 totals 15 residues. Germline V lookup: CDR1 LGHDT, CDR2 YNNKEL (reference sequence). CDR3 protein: CASSSRGLGNEKLFF. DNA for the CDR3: TGTGCCAGCAGCTCGAGGGGGCTAGGGAATGAAAAACTGTTTTTT.

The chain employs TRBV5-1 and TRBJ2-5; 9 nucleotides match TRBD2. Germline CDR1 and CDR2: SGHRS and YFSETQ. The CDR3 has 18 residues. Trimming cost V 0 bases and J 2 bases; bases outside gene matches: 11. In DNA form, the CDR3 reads TGCGCCAGCAGCTTGGGAGTATTAGGTAGCGGGGGACAAGAGACCCAGTACTTC. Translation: CASSLGVLGSGGQETQYF.

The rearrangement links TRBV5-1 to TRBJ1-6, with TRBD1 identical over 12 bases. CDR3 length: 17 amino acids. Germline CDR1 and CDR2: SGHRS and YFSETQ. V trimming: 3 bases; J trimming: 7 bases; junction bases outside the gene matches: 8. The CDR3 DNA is TGCGCCAGCAGCTCTACCGGGACAGGGGGCCGAAATTCACCCCTCCACTTT. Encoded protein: CASSSTGTGGRNSPLHF.

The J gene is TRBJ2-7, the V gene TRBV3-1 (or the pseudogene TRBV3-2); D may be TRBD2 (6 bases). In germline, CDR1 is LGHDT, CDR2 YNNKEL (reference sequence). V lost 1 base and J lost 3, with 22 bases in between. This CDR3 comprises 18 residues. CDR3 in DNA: TGTGCCAGCAGCCAAGCCAGGCCCAGCGTGGAGGGTTACTACGAGCAGTACTTC. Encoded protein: CASSQARPSVEGYYEQYF.

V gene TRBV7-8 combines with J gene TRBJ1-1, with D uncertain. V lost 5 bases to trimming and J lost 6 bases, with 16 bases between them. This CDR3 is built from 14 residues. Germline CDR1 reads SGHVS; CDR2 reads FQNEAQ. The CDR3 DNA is TGTGCCAGCAGCCCACTTACCGTTGGGGCTGAAGCTTTCTTT. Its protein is CASSPLTVGAEAFF.

The CDR3 sequence: CASGDGGEQYF. DNA for the CDR3: TGTGCCAGCGGGGATGGGGGCGAGCAGTACTTC. This chain uses TRBV28 with TRBJ2-7, with D perhaps assigned TRBD1 or TRBD2 (5 bases each). Germline CDR1 is MDHEN and CDR2 is SYDVKM. This CDR3 has 11 amino acids. Trimming took 8 bases from V and 6 from J, leaving 11 bases between them.

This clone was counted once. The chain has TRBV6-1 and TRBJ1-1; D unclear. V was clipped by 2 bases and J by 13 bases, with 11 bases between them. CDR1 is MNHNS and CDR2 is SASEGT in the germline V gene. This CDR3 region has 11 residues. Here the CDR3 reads CASSESIGHFF. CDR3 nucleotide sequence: TGTGCCAGCAGTGAAAGTATCGGGCATTTCTTT.